This passage covers 28 T cell receptor beta chains from one sample sequenced in a study of cytomegalovirus exposure and HLA in healthy donors. The PCR had 60 Vbeta and 13 Jbeta primers. Clones were sequenced by immunoSEQ multiplex PCR, and TCRdb holds only the in-frame ones, with some missing. Among 150,000 to 200,000 clones, about 75% were seen once, and the ten largest hold about 7.7%. The sequencing input was PBMCs. These receptors were collected from a woman aged 40 to 50 in good health and CMV-seropositive.

The V gene is TRBV18, the J gene TRBJ2-2; 9 positions agree with TRBD2. This CDR3 contains 16 residues. In germline, CDR1 is KGHSH, CDR2 LQKENI. Unmatched junction bases numbered 5, after V lost 0 bases and J lost 6 bases. The CDR3 DNA reads as TGTGCCAGCTCACCACCGCTAGCGGGATGGGCCGGGGAGCTGTTTTTT. Protein sequence: CASSPPLAGWAGELFF.

The chain couples TRBV29-1 to TRBJ2-7; D might be TRBD2 (5 bases). The CDR3 covers 13 residues. The ends were cut back, 6 bases at V and 0 bases at J, with 12 bases in the middle. CDR1 is SQVTM and CDR2 is ANQGSEA in the germline V gene. CDR3 region: CSVSSGFSYEQYF. The CDR3 DNA reads TGCAGCGTCTCCAGCGGATTCTCCTACGAGCAGTACTTC.

The rearrangement uses TRBV11-1 and TRBJ2-1; 14 bases fit TRBD2. This CDR3 spans 15 amino acids. Trimming removed 4 bases from V and 12 bases from J; junction bases left unmatched: 8. CDR1 and CDR2 from the germline V gene are SGHAT and FQDESV (reference sequence). CDR3 DNA sequence: TGTGCCAGCAGCTCCGGGACTAGCGGGGGCTGGGGGCAGTTCTTC. As protein: CASSSGTSGGWGQFF.

The rearrangement links TRBV2 to TRBJ2-1, with a weak D call TRBD2 (5 bases). The V end was cut by 0 bases, the J end by 14 bases, with 17 bases between. The length of the CDR3 is 14 residues. The V gene's germline CDR1 is SNHLY and CDR2 FYNNEI. The DNA for the CDR3 is TGTGCCAGCAGTGAAGCGGTATCTGGAGCCGGGGAGTTCTTC. Translating gives CASSEAVSGAGEFF. The full variable domain, its missing parts supplied by reference TRBV2 and TRBJ2-1, is EPEVTQTPSHQVTQMGQEVILRCVPISNHLYFYWYRQILGQKVEFLVSFYNNEISEKSEIFDDQFSVERPDGSNFTLKIRSTKLEDSAMYFCASSEAVSGAGEFFGPGTRLTVL.

V and J are TRBV6-1 and TRBJ2-7; D remains ambiguous. V shed 6 bases and J shed 8 bases, with 14 bases lying between them. The germline V gene has CDR1 MNHNS and CDR2 SASEGT. The CDR3 consists of 12 residues. The CDR3 DNA reads TGTGCCAGCAGGACGGAGTCCCTCCAGCAGTACTTC. This encodes CASRTESLQQYF.

The J gene is TRBJ2-6, the V gene TRBV7-6; 12 bases align to TRBD2. This CDR3 comprises 17 residues. V trimming: 5 bases; J trimming: 4 bases; junction bases outside the gene matches: 6. Germline V CDR1 and CDR2: SGHVS, FNYEAQ. CDR3 bases: TGTGCCAGCAGCCCCGGACTAGCGGGATCAGGGGCCAACGTCCTGACTTTC. Protein sequence: CASSPGLAGSGANVLTF. Filled out from reference TRBV7-6 and TRBJ2-6, the complete variable domain reads GAGVSQSPRYKVTKRGQDVALRCDPISGHVSLYWYRQALGQGPEFLTYFNYEAQQDKSGLPNDRFSAERPEGSISTLTIQRTEQRDSAMYRCASSPGLAGSGANVLTFGAGSRLTVL.

The chain recombines TRBV5-1 with TRBJ2-3; no clear D. The CDR3 sequence is 12 residues long. CDR1 is SGHRS, CDR2 YFSETQ, per germline. Trimming left V 3 bases short and J 1 base short, with 3 bases between. The CDR3 here is CASSSGTDTQYF. The CDR3 nucleotides are TGCGCCAGCAGCTCGGGCACAGATACGCAGTATTTT.

The rearrangement joins TRBV5-5 to TRBJ1-1, with D possibly matching TRBD1 (5 bases). The ends were cut back, 0 bases at V and 7 bases at J, with 13 bases in the middle. Per the germline V gene, CDR1 is SGHKS and CDR2 is YYEKEE (reference sequence). This CDR3 is 14 amino acids long. CDR3 nucleotides: TGTGCCAGCAGCTTGGTCTTGGGGCCGGTTGAAGCTTTCTTT. It yields the protein CASSLVLGPVEAFF.

There are a few counts of this clone. The chain carries TRBV7-2 and TRBJ1-2; 9 positions match TRBD1. Unmatched junction bases numbered 1, after V lost 4 bases and J lost 4 bases. Per germline, CDR1 SGHTA and CDR2 FQGNSA. CDR3 size: 13 residues. CDR3 nucleotides: TGTGCCAGCAGCTCGGACAGGGGCTATGGCTACACCTTC. This translates into CASSSDRGYGYTF.

The gene calls are TRBV19 and TRBJ2-5, with D perhaps matching TRBD2 (5 bases). The germline V gene encodes CDR1 LNHDA and CDR2 SQIVND (reference sequence). V was clipped by 2 bases and J by 4 bases, with 8 bases between them. The CDR3 has 13 amino acids. For the CDR3, the DNA is TGTGCCAGTAGTATATCCGGAGGAGAGACCCAGTACTTC. It is translated as CASSISGGETQYF. Using reference TRBV19 and TRBJ2-5 for the parts outside the CDR3, the full variable domain is DGGITQSPKYLFRKEGQNVTLSCEQNLNHDAMYWYRQDPGQGLRLIYYSQIVNDFQKGDIAEGYSVSREKKESFPLTVTSAQKNPTAFYLCASSISGGETQYFGPGTRLLVL.

The rearrangement uses TRBV10-3 and TRBJ2-7, with 7 bases matching TRBD1. The CDR3 has 15 amino acids. V lost 0 bases, J lost 0 bases, and 2 bases stayed unmatched. Germline V CDR1 and CDR2: ENHRY, SYGVKD. The CDR3 spells CAISESNRGSYEQYF. CDR3 in DNA: TGTGCCATCAGTGAGTCGAACAGGGGCTCCTACGAGCAGTACTTC.

The chain has TRBV5-1 and TRBJ1-1, with 7 positions matching TRBD1. This CDR3 spans 16 amino acids. CDR1 is SGHRS, CDR2 YFSETQ, per germline. V was clipped by 0 bases and J by 0 bases; unmatched bases: 5. The CDR3 here is CASSLEGALMNTEAFF. The CDR3, as DNA: TGCGCCAGCAGCTTGGAGGGGGCCCTCATGAACACTGAAGCTTTCTTT.

The CDR3 reads CASTYSGAYEQYF. As DNA, the CDR3 is TGTGCCAGCACCTATAGCGGGGCCTACGAGCAGTACTTC. The chain is built from TRBV6-1 and TRBJ2-7; 8 nucleotides agree with TRBD2. The junction had 4 bases not matched to a gene; V was cut back by 7 bases and J by 2 bases. The V gene's germline CDR1 is MNHNS and CDR2 SASEGT. The CDR3 is 13 amino acids.

The chain carries TRBV7-9 and TRBJ2-7, with TRBD2 as a possible D gene (6 bases). The CDR3 extends over 13 amino acids. The V gene lost 6 bases and the J gene lost 2 bases, with 11 bases spanning the gap. CDR1 SEHNR and CDR2 FQNEAQ come from the germline V gene (reference sequence). DNA of the CDR3: TGTGCCAGCAGTCCACCGGGAGCCTACGAGCAGTACTTC. This translates into CASSPPGAYEQYF.

The chain combines TRBV30 with TRBJ1-1; 9 bases agree with TRBD1. V dropped 5 bases and J dropped 0; count of bases not matched to a gene: 4. From germline, CDR1 is GTSNPN and CDR2 SVGIG (reference sequence). This CDR3 comprises 14 residues. Here the CDR3 reads CAWGGTGLNTEAFF. The CDR3 DNA is TGTGCCTGGGGTGGGACAGGGCTGAACACTGAAGCTTTCTTT.

The chain employs TRBV2 and TRBJ1-6, with TRBD1 as a possible D gene (6 bases). V was cut by 6 bases and J by 9 bases, with 18 bases left in between. CDR3 length: 15 residues. Germline CDR1 and CDR2: SNHLY and FYNNEI. The CDR3 region has the DNA TGTGCCAGCAGCCCGGGGGGGCCCGTGGTTTCACCCCTCCACTTT. Residues: CASSPGGPVVSPLHF.

The rearrangement joins TRBV10-3 to TRBJ1-3; 9 nucleotides line up with TRBD1. Germline CDR1 and CDR2: ENHRY and SYGVKD. The trim removed 4 bases at V and 3 bases at J, leaving 4 bases unmatched. The CDR3 has 15 residues. CDR3 sequence reads: CAISGGQGSGNTIYF. CDR3 bases: TGTGCCATCAGTGGGGGACAGGGTAGTGGAAACACCATATATTTT.

This chain joins TRBV7-2 and TRBJ2-5; 11 bases match TRBD1. With 5 bases clipped from V and 4 bases from J, the junction kept 9 bases outside the gene matches. This CDR3 is 16 amino acids long. CDR1 SGHTA and CDR2 FQGNSA come from the germline V gene. The CDR3 loop is CASSLTDRGLRETQYF. For the CDR3, the DNA is TGTGCCAGCAGCCTAACGGACAGGGGGCTTCGAGAGACCCAGTACTTC.

Regarding this clone: This CDR3 is missing its conserved last phenylalanine or tryptophan, likely due to a read error. The limits of the CDR3 on the DNA are not certain, so only TCRdb's listed CDR3 is given. This chain connects TRBV7-9 to TRBJ1-1. Per the germline V gene, CDR1 is SEHNR and CDR2 is FQNEAQ (reference sequence). The CDR3 is 10 residues long, counting both termini. CDR3: CASRWRQSMI.

This sequence joins TRBV29-1 and TRBJ2-2, with 7 nucleotides matching TRBD2. This CDR3 spans 14 amino acids. Looked up from germline, CDR1 is SQVTM and CDR2 is ANQGSEA. J lost 2 bases, V lost 7 bases, and 7 bases had no gene match. CDR3 in amino acids: CSARRDYNTGELFF. The CDR3 bases are TGCAGCGCCCGCCGGGACTACAACACCGGGGAGCTGTTTTTT.

The sample holds a few counts of this clone. CDR3 coding DNA: TGTGCCAGCAGCTCCTCAGATACGCAGTATTTT. Translating it yields CASSSSDTQYF. The chain links TRBV7-2 to TRBJ2-3; D not certain. Germline V CDR1 and CDR2: SGHTA, FQGNSA. V was pared by 4 bases and J by 4 bases, with 3 bases between. The CDR3 loop spans 11 amino acids. The full variable domain, completed using reference TRBV7-2 and TRBJ2-3, is GAGVSQSPSNKVTEKGKDVELRCDPISGHTALYWYRQSLGQGLEFLIYFQGNSAPDKSGLPSDRFSAERTGGSVSTLTIQRTQQEDSAVYLCASSSSDTQYFGPGTRLTVL.

This chain uses TRBV7-8 with TRBJ1-6, with 7 bases that match TRBD1. Germline V gene lookup returns CDR1 SGHVS and CDR2 FQNEAQ. Trimming at V came to 5 bases and at J to 7 bases, leaving 11 bases not matched to a gene. The CDR3 totals 16 residues. DNA for the CDR3: TGTGCCAGCAGCCCTGACAGGGCAGGCTCCAATTCACCCCTCCACTTT. Its protein product is CASSPDRAGSNSPLHF.

The chain is built from TRBV27 and TRBJ1-6; D unresolved. Germline values: CDR1 MNHEY, CDR2 SMNVEV (reference sequence). This CDR3 is built from 13 residues. V dropped 5 bases and J dropped 12 bases, with 14 bases sitting between them. CDR3 sequence (DNA): TGTGCCAGCAGTATCACAGCAACGAGACCCCTCCACTTT. Its translation is CASSITATRPLHF.

This sequence joins TRBV19 and TRBJ2-4; the match to TRBD2 covers 7 bases. V lost 3 bases, J lost 1 base, and 15 bases stayed unmatched. Germline CDR1 LNHDA, CDR2 SQIVND (reference sequence). There are 19 residues in the CDR3. The CDR3 here is CASSINPSGSPMAKNIQYF. For the CDR3, the DNA is TGTGCCAGTAGTATCAATCCTAGCGGATCACCGATGGCCAAAAACATTCAGTACTTC.

This clone was observed a single time. The chain links TRBV27 to TRBJ2-7; TRBD1 might be the D (6 bases). Germline CDR1 MNHEY, CDR2 SMNVEV (reference sequence). With 6 bases removed from V and 2 bases from J, the gap between germline ends came to 17 bases. The CDR3 is 15 amino acids. CDR3 protein: CASSLSGVITYEQYF. CDR3 DNA sequence: TGTGCCAGCAGCCTATCAGGGGTTATCACCTACGAGCAGTACTTC.

This sequence joins TRBV28 and TRBJ2-5, with a possible D match to TRBD1 (6 bases). CDR1 and CDR2 from the germline V gene are MDHEN and SYDVKM. The CDR3 length is 14 residues. V shed 7 bases and J shed 2 bases, with 14 bases lying between them. CDR3 amino acids: CASMMDSLQETQYF. CDR3 coding DNA: TGTGCCAGCATGATGGACAGTCTTCAAGAGACCCAGTACTTC.

CDR3 DNA: TGTGCCAGCAGCTTGGGACAGGGGGCAGTCTACGAGCAGTACTTC. Translating it yields CASSLGQGAVYEQYF. The chain recombines TRBV5-8 with TRBJ2-7, with 10 bases lining up with TRBD1. Trimming removed 0 bases from V and 3 bases from J; junction bases left unmatched: 3. The germline gives CDR1 SGHTS, CDR2 YDEGEE. The CDR3 is 15 residues long.

The chain employs TRBV4-1 and TRBJ2-1; no firm D call. The CDR3 loop spans 15 amino acids. Between the trimmed V and J ends, which lost 0 bases and 5 bases, there was a span of 11 bases. Germline assignment: CDR1 MGHRA and CDR2 YSYEKL. The CDR3 spells CASSQDWAWNNEQFF. The CDR3 DNA reads as TGCGCCAGCAGCCAAGACTGGGCTTGGAACAATGAGCAGTTCTTC.